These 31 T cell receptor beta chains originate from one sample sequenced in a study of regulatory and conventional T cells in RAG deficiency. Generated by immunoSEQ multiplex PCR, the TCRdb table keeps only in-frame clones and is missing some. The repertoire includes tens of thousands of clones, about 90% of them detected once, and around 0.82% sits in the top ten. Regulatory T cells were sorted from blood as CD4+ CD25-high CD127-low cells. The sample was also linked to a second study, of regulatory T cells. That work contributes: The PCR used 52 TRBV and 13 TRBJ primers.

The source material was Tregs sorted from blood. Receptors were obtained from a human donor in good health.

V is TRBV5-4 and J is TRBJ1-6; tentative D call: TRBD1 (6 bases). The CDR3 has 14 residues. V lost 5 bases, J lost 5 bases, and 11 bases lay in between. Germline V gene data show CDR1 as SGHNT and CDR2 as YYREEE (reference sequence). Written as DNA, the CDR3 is TGTGCCAGCAGACAACAGGGCCATAATTCACCCCTCCACTTT. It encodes CASRQQGHNSPLHF. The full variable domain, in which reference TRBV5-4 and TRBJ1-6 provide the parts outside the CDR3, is ETGVTQSPTHLIKTRGQQVTLRCSSQSGHNTVSWYQQALGQGPQFIFQYYREEENGRGNFPPRFSGLQFPNYSSELNVNALELDDSALYLCASRQQGHNSPLHFGNGTRLTVT.

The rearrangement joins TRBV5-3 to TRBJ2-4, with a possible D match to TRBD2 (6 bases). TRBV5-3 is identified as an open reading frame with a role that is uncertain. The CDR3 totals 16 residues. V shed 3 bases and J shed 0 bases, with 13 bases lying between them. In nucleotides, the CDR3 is TGTGCCAGAAGCTCAGAGTGGGGGGAAGCCAAAAACATTCAGTACTTC. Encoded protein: CARSSEWGEAKNIQYF.

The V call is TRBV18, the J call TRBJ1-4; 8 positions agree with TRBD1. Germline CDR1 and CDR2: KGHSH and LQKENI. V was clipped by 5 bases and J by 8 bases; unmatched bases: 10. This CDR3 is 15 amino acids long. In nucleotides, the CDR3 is TGTGCCAGCTCATTTTGGACAGGGCCGAGGGAAAAACTGTTTTTT. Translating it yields CASSFWTGPREKLFF. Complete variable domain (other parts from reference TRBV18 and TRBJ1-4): NAGVMQNPRHLVRRRGQEARLRCSPMKGHSHVYWYRQLPEEGLKFMVYLQKENIIDESGMPKERFSAEFPKEGPSILRIQQVVRGDSAAYFCASSFWTGPREKLFFGSGTQLSVL.

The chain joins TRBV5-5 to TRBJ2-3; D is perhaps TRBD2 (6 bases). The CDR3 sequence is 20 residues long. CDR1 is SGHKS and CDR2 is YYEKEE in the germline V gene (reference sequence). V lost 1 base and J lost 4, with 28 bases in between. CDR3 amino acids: CASSLIGGTGTLRRADTQYF. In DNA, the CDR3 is TGTGCCAGCAGCTTGATCGGGGGAACCGGGACCTTAAGGAGGGCAGATACGCAGTATTTT.

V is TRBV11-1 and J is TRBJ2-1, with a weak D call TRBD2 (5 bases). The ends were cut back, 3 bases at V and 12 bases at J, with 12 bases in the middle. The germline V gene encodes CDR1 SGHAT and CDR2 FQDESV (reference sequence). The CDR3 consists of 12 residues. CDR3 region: CASSLGRGWQFF. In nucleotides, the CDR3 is TGTGCCAGCAGCTTGGGCCGGGGATGGCAGTTCTTC. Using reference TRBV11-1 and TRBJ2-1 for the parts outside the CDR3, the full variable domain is EAEVAQSPRYKITEKSQAVAFWCDPISGHATLYWYRQILGQGPELLVQFQDESVVDDSQLPKDRFSAERLKGVDSTLKIQPAELGDSAMYLCASSLGRGWQFFGPGTRLTVL.

CDR3 DNA sequence: TGTGCCAGCAGACATACAGGGGCCTTATATGGCTACACCTTC. This encodes CASRHTGALYGYTF. The V gene is TRBV2, the J gene TRBJ1-2, with TRBD1 matching 7 bases. The germline V gene has CDR1 SNHLY and CDR2 FYNNEI. The CDR3 contains 14 residues. V trimming: 6 bases; J trimming: 5 bases; junction bases outside the gene matches: 9. Variable domain in full (rest from reference TRBV2 and TRBJ1-2): EPEVTQTPSHQVTQMGQEVILRCVPISNHLYFYWYRQILGQKVEFLVSFYNNEISEKSEIFDDQFSVERPDGSNFTLKIRSTKLEDSAMYFCASRHTGALYGYTFGSGTRLTVV.

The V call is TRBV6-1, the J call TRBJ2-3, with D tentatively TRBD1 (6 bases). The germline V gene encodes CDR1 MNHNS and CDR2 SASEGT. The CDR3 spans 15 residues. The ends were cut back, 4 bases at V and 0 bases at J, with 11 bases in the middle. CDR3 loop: CASSVRDTSTDTQYF. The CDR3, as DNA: TGTGCCAGCAGTGTCCGGGACACCAGCACAGATACGCAGTATTTT.

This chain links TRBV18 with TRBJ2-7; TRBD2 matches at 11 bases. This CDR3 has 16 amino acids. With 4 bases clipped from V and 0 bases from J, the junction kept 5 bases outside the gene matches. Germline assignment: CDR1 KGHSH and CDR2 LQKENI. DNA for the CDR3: TGTGCCAGCTCACAGCTAGCGGGGGGTAACTCCTACGAGCAGTACTTC. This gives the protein CASSQLAGGNSYEQYF.

CDR3 in DNA: TGTGCCAGCAGCTCTTCGACAGGCACAGATACGCAGTATTTT. Translated: CASSSSTGTDTQYF. The chain recombines TRBV7-3 with TRBJ2-3; TRBD1 is a possible D gene (5 bases). The CDR3 has 14 residues. Trimming shortened V by 4 bases and J by 1 base, and 9 bases separated the two germline ends. CDR1 is SGHTA, CDR2 FQGTGA, per germline.

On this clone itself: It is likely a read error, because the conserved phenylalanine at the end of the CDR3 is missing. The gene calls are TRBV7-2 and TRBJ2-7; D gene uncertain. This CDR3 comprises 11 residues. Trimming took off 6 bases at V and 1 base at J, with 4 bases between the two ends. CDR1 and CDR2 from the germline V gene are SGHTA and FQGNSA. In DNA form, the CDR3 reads TGTGCCAGCAGTCCTTCCTACGAGCAGTACCTC. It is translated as CASSPSYEQYL.

The CDR3 loop is CASSPEGLTDTQYF. The DNA of the CDR3 is TGTGCCAGCAGCCCTGAAGGCCTCACAGATACGCAGTATTTT. This sequence joins TRBV9 and TRBJ2-3; no firm D call. V lost 4 bases to trimming and J lost 2 bases, with 11 bases between them. This CDR3 comprises 14 residues. Germline lookup yields CDR1 SGDLS and CDR2 YYNGEE.

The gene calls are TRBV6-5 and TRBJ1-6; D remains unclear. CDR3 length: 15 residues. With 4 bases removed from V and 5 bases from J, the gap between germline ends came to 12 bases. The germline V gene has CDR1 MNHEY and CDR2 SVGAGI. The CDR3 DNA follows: TGTGCCAGCAGTTTTTTTTTAGTCGATAATTCACCCCTCCACTTT. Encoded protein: CASSFFLVDNSPLHF.

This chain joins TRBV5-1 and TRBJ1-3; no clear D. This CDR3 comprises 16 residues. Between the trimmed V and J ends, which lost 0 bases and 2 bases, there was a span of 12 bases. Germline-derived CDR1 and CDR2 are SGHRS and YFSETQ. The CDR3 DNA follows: TGCGCCAGCAGCTTGGAAGGATCGGGTACTGGAAACACCATATATTTT. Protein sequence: CASSLEGSGTGNTIYF. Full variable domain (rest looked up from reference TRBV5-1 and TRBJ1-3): KAGVTQTPRYLIKTRGQQVTLSCSPISGHRSVSWYQQTPGQGLQFLFEYFSETQRNKGNFPGRFSGRQFSNSRSEMNVSTLELGDSALYLCASSLEGSGTGNTIYFGEGSWLTVV.

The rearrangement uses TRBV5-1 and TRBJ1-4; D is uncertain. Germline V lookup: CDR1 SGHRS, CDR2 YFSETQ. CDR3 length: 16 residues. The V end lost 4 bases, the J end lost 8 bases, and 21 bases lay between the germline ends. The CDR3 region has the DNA TGCGCCAGCAGCCCCTTGATTTTGTTACCGGACGAAAAACTGTTTTTT. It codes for CASSPLILLPDEKLFF.

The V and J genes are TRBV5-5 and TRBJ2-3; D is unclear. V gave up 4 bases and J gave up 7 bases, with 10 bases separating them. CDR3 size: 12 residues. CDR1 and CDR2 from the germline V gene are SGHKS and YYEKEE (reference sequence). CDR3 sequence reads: CASSQMTYTQYF. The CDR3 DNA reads TGTGCCAGCAGCCAGATGACGTATACGCAGTATTTT.

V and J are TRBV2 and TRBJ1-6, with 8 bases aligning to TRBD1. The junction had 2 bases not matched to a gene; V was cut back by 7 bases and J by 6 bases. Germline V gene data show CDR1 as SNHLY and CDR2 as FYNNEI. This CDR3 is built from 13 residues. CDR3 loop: CASKDRVNSPLHF. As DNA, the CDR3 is TGTGCCAGCAAGGACAGGGTTAATTCACCCCTCCACTTT. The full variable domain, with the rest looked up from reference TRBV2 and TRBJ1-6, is EPEVTQTPSHQVTQMGQEVILRCVPISNHLYFYWYRQILGQKVEFLVSFYNNEISEKSEIFDDQFSVERPDGSNFTLKIRSTKLEDSAMYFCASKDRVNSPLHFGNGTRLTVT.

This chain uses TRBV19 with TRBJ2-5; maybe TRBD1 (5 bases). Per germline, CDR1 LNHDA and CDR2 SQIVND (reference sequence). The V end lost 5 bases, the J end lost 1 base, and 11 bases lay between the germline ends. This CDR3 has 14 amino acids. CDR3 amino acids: CASSSRQTQETQYF. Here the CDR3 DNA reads TGTGCCAGTAGTTCGCGACAGACCCAAGAGACCCAGTACTTC.

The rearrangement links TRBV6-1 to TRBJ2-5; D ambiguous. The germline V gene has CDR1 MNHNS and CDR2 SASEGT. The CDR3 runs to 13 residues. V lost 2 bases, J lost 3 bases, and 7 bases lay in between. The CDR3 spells CASSEMVEETQYF. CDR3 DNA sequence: TGTGCCAGCAGTGAAATGGTAGAAGAGACCCAGTACTTC.

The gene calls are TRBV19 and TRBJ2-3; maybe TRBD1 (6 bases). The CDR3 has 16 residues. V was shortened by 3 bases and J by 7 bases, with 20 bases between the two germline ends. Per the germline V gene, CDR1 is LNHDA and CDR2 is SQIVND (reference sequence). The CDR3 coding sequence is TGTGCCAGTAGTATGGATGGGGGCCCCCCCCTAAATACGCAGTATTTT. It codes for CASSMDGGPPLNTQYF.

The CDR3 here is CASSHQTGDEKLFF. CDR3 in DNA: TGTGCCAGCAGTCATCAGACAGGGGATGAAAAACTGTTTTTT. The chain uses TRBV6-4 and TRBJ1-4; 8 bases map to TRBD1. Per the germline V gene, CDR1 is MRHNA and CDR2 is SNTAGT. The ends lost 5 bases at V and 6 bases at J; junction bases unmatched: 5. CDR3 length: 14 amino acids.

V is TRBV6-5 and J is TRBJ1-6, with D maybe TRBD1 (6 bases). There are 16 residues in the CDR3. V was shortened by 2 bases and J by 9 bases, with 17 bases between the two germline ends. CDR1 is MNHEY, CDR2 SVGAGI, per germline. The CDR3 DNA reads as TGTGCCAGCAGTTACCCGAGCAGGGGCCGGGGTTCACCCCTCCACTTT. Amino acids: CASSYPSRGRGSPLHF.

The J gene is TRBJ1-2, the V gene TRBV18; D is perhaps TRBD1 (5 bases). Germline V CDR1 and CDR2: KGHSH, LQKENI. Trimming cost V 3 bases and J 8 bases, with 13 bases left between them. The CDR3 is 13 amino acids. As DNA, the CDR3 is TGTGCCAGCTCACCGGGGCAGGGAAAAGGCTACACCTTC. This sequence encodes CASSPGQGKGYTF.

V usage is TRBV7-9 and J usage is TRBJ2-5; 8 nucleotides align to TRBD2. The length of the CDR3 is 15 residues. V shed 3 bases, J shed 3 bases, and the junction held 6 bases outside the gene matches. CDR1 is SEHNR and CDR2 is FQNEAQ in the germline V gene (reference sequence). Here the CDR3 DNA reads TGTGCCAGCAGCTTTTACGGGGGGGCCGAAGAGACCCAGTACTTC. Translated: CASSFYGGAEETQYF.

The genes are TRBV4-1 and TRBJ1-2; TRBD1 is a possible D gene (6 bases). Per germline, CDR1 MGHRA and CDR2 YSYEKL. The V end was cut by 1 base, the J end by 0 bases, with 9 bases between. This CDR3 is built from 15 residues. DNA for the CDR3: TGCGCCAGCAGCCAAGGCAGGGACACTAACTATGGCTACACCTTC. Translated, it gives CASSQGRDTNYGYTF.

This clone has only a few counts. CDR3 in amino acids: CASSLERRGGGLAQYF. CDR3 sequence (DNA): TGCGCCAGCAGCTTGGAAAGGCGGGGGGGAGGCTTGGCGCAGTATTTT. V is TRBV5-1 and J is TRBJ2-3, with 9 bases identical to TRBD2. CDR3 length: 16 residues. Germline V gives CDR1 SGHRS, CDR2 YFSETQ. With 0 bases clipped from V and 10 bases from J, the junction kept 12 bases outside the gene matches.

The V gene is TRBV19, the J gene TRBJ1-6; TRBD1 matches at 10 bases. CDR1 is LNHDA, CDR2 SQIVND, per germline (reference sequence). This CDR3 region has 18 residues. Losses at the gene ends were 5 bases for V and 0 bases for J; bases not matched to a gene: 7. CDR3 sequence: CASSLTGGASSYNSPLHF. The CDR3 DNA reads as TGTGCCAGTAGTTTGACAGGGGGCGCTTCCTCCTATAATTCACCCCTCCACTTT.

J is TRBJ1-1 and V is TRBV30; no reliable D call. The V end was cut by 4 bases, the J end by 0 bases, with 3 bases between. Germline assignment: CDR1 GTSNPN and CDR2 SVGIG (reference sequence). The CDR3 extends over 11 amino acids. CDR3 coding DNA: TGTGCCTGGAATATGAACACTGAAGCTTTCTTT. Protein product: CAWNMNTEAFF.

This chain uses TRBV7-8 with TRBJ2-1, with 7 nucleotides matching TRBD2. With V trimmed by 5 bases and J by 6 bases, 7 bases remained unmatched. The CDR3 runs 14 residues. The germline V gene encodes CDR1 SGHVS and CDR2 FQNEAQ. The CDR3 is CASSPFRGVNEQFF. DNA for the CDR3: TGTGCCAGCAGCCCATTCCGGGGGGTCAATGAGCAGTTCTTC. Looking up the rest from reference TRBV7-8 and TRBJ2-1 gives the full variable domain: GAGVSQSPRYKVAKRGQDVALRCDPISGHVSLFWYQQALGQGPEFLTYFQNEAQLDKSGLPSDRFFAERPEGSVSTLKIQRTQQEDSAVYLCASSPFRGVNEQFFGPGTRLTVL.

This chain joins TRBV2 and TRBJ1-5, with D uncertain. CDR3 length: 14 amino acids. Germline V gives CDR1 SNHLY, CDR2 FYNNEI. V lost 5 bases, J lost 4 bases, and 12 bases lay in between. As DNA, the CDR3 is TGTGCCAGCAGTAATAAGGCTGTTAATCAGCCCCAGCATTTT. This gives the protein CASSNKAVNQPQHF.

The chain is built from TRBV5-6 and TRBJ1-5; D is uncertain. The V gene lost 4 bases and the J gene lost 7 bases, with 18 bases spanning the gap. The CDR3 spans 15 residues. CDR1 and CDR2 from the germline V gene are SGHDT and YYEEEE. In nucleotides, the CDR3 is TGTGCCAGCAGCCTCCGGACGAGATCGCGCCAGCCCCAGCATTTT. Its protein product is CASSLRTRSRQPQHF.

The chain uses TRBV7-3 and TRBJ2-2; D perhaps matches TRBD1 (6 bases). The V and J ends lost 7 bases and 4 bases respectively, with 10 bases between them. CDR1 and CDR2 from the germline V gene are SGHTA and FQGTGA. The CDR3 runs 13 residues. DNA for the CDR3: TGTGCCAGCACCAAAGGGGGCACCGGGGAGCTGTTTTTT. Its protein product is CASTKGGTGELFF.